The rows below give T cell receptor beta chains drawn from one sample of a study of shared clonotypes between healthy human individuals. The protocol was immunoSEQ multiplex PCR, while the TCRdb copy is restricted to in-frame clones and leaves out a portion. The sample lists about 2.1 million clones; roughly 95% were seen once. The specimen sequenced was naive CD8+ T cells from PBMCs. These receptors were obtained from a man aged 18 to 35 in good health. Some clones in this sample may be carry-over from other donors' samples. The CDR3 runs from the conserved cysteine through the conserved F or W. D genes are given only for firm matches. The size entry is marked missing in some rows and otherwise reads once, few, many or a size class.

V: TRBV5-4; size: .; J: TRBJ2-1; D: TRBD2; CDR3: CASSDGTRYYNEQFF; DNA: TGTGCCAGCAGCGACGGGACTAGATATTACAATGAGCAGTTCTTC
V: TRBV5-6; size: .; J: TRBJ1-1; D: .; CDR3: CASSLASSGAFF; DNA: TGTGCCAGCAGCTTGGCAAGCTCCGGGGCTTTCTTT
V: TRBV28; size: .; J: TRBJ1-1; D: .; CDR3: CASRSLSRGAFF; DNA: TGTGCCAGCCGATCACTGTCCCGCGGGGCTTTCTTT
V: TRBV6-6; size: .; J: TRBJ1-5; D: .; CDR3: CASSFPSNQPQHF; DNA: TGTGCCAGCAGTTTCCCTAGCAATCAGCCCCAGCATTTT
V: TRBV6-6; size: .; J: TRBJ1-4; D: TRBD1; CDR3: CASTPGQGAIKLFF; DNA: TGTGCCAGCACCCCGGGACAGGGGGCAATAAAACTGTTTTTT
V: TRBV5-6; size: .; J: TRBJ1-5; D: .; CDR3: CASSTGGSNQPQHF; DNA: TGTGCCAGCAGCACCGGGGGAAGCAATCAGCCCCAGCATTTT
V: TRBV5-1; size: .; J: TRBJ2-7; D: TRBD1; CDR3: CASRATGTGGGEQYF; DNA: TGCGCCAGCAGAGCGACCGGGACAGGGGGAGGCGAGCAGTACTTC
V: TRBV6-5; size: .; J: TRBJ2-7; D: .; CDR3: CASNPTRGAVPEQYF; DNA: TGTGCCAGCAATCCCACTCGGGGAGCGGTGCCCGAGCAGTACTTC
V: TRBV19; size: .; J: TRBJ2-7; D: .; CDR3: CASSMEGRNEQYF; DNA: TGTGCCAGTAGTATGGAGGGGAGGAACGAGCAGTACTTC
V: TRBV27; size: once; J: TRBJ2-3; D: .; CDR3: CASSPGPRGRDTQYF; DNA: TGTGCCAGCAGTCCAGGGCCTCGAGGAAGAGATACGCAGTATTTT
V: TRBV15; size: .; J: TRBJ2-5; D: .; CDR3: CATSRGQEQETQYF; DNA: TGTGCCACCAGCAGAGGACAGGAACAAGAGACCCAGTACTTC
V: TRBV7-8; size: .; J: TRBJ1-2; D: .; CDR3: CASSLPRGIGQVLVYGYTF; DNA: TGTGCCAGCAGCTTACCGCGGGGAATAGGCCAGGTGCTCGTATATGGCTACACCTTC
V: TRBV4-3; size: .; J: TRBJ2-1; D: .; CDR3: CASSQGLAYEQFF; DNA: TGCGCCAGCAGCCAAGGTTTAGCCTATGAGCAGTTCTTC
V: TRBV28; size: .; J: TRBJ1-4; D: TRBD1; CDR3: CASSSDGQGAWEKLFF; DNA: TGTGCCAGCAGTTCAGATGGACAGGGGGCTTGGGAAAAACTGTTTTTT
V: TRBV27; size: .; J: TRBJ1-2; D: .; CDR3: CASGTLFGSLYGYTF; DNA: TGTGCCAGCGGCACCCTGTTCGGGTCTCTCTATGGCTACACCTTC
V: TRBV4-1; size: .; J: TRBJ1-3; D: TRBD1; CDR3: CASSQERTGPSGNTIYF; DNA: TGCGCCAGCAGCCAGGAACGGACAGGCCCCTCTGGAAACACCATATATTTT
V: TRBV4-3; size: .; J: TRBJ2-1; D: .; CDR3: CASSHAAGSQYREQFF; DNA: TGCGCCAGCAGCCATGCTGCAGGGTCCCAGTATCGGGAGCAGTTCTTC
V: TRBV21-1; size: .; J: TRBJ2-7; D: .; CDR3: CASSKGGLGTGPYEQYF; DNA: TGTGCCAGCAGCAAAGGGGGTTTGGGGACAGGGCCCTACGAGCAGTACTTC
V: TRBV5-5; size: once; J: TRBJ2-7; D: TRBD2; CDR3: CASSFVSSGLYEQYF; DNA: TGTGCCAGCAGCTTTGTATCTAGCGGGTTGTACGAGCAGTACTTC
V: TRBV27; size: .; J: TRBJ1-1; D: TRBD1; CDR3: CASSATGDWNTEAFF; DNA: TGTGCCAGCAGTGCCACAGGGGATTGGAACACTGAAGCTTTCTTT
V: TRBV5-6; size: .; J: TRBJ1-2; D: .; CDR3: CASSLAEGWDGYTF; DNA: TGTGCCAGCAGCTTGGCCGAGGGGTGGGATGGCTACACCTTC
V: TRBV30; size: .; J: TRBJ2-1; D: TRBD2; CDR3: CASLRLADPYNEQFF; DNA: TGTGCCTCCCTCAGACTAGCGGATCCCTACAATGAGCAGTTCTTC
V: TRBV7-2; size: .; J: TRBJ2-7; D: TRBD2; CDR3: CASSPYAGGPSEQYF; DNA: TGTGCCAGCAGCCCGTATGCGGGAGGGCCGAGCGAGCAGTACTTC
V: TRBV7-9; size: .; J: TRBJ1-2; D: .; CDR3: CASSYQGSPSLYGYTF; DNA: TGTGCCAGCAGCTATCAGGGAAGCCCTTCTCTCTATGGCTACACCTTC
V: TRBV4-1; size: .; J: TRBJ2-7; D: TRBD1; CDR3: CASSQDEGQGYEQYF; DNA: TGCGCCAGCAGCCAAGATGAGGGACAGGGCTACGAGCAGTACTTC
V: TRBV7-9; size: .; J: TRBJ1-2; D: .; CDR3: CASSSTTMSVGYTF; DNA: TGTGCCAGCAGCTCCACTACAATGAGCGTAGGCTACACCTTC
V: TRBV19; size: .; J: TRBJ1-5; D: .; CDR3: CASSGLQIGNQPQHF; DNA: TGTGCCAGTAGTGGGCTGCAGATAGGCAATCAGCCCCAGCATTTT
V: TRBV7-9; size: .; J: TRBJ2-1; D: TRBD2; CDR3: CASSSPPRLAGLDEQFF; DNA: TGTGCCAGCAGCTCCCCCCCCCGACTAGCGGGGCTCGATGAGCAGTTCTTC